This TCR beta chain appears in the sequencing data of a study of blood T cell repertoires in COVID-19. Study background: Samples of COVID-19 (acute and convalescent) were obtained from the United States, Italy and Spain.

Methods used by the authors: Amplification of reference gene primers provided the estimated nucleated cell counts. This table comes from immunoSEQ multiplex PCR, and its TCRdb copy is limited to in-frame clones, with some not included. V, J and clone size are those of that table, while D and trimming were read from the DNA. The repertoire consists of approximately 180,000 clones, with 80% to 90% occurring once and the leading ten covering 3.3%. Germline CDR1 is LGHNA and CDR2 is YSLEER. V was trimmed by 5 bases and J by 5 bases, leaving 15 bases between them. This CDR3 is built from 15 residues. Sequenced sample: peripheral blood. The sequence came from a man aged 60 to 69 with acute or convalescent COVID-19. The chain employs TRBV4-3 and TRBJ1-4; D is perhaps TRBD1 (6 bases). CDR3 sequence (DNA): TGCGCCAGCAGCTTTTGGGGGCAGGAGAATGAAAAACTGTTTTTT. It translates to CASSFWGQENEKLFF.